In its sample, the clone carrying this T cell receptor (beta chain) was seen once. This CDR3 is built from 14 residues. The germline gives CDR1 LGHNA, CDR2 YNFKEQ. V lost 2 bases and J lost 5, with 10 bases in between. This sample is drawn from a study of blood T cell repertoires in COVID-19. Study details: Collection of acute and convalescent COVID-19 samples took place in the United States, Italy and Spain. Sample material is recorded as cDNA or gDNA derived from T cells, B-cell-depleted T cells, or PBMCs.

Authors' analysis steps: Amplification from reference gene primers served as the basis for estimated nucleated cell counts. Method: immunoSEQ multiplex PCR; TCRdb's copy keeps in-frame clones and lacks some. V and J calls and clone size are copied from that table; D and trimming were computed from the DNA. The profile shows over 25,000 clones, about 80% of them singletons. This sequence was found in a man aged 65-85 years with acute or convalescent COVID-19. The sample consisted of peripheral blood. The chain uses TRBV4-2 and TRBJ1-5; D not resolved. The CDR3 is CASSQKVGDQPQHF. CDR3 in DNA: TGTGCCAGCAGCCAAAAAGTCGGGGATCAGCCCCAGCATTTT.